Shown below are 3 T cell receptor beta chains from a single sample sequenced in a study of radiotherapy plus CTLA-4 blockade in lung cancer. Profiled with immunoSEQ multiplex PCR; TCRdb holds only in-frame clones, not every one. The sample holds 40,000 to 50,000 clones, approximately 85% seen once. The sequenced sample was peripheral blood, obtained from a patient treated with radiotherapy plus ipilimumab. The receptors here all came from a human donor with non-small cell lung cancer who had stable disease on radiotherapy plus ipilimumab.

This clone has a single count. The V and J genes are TRBV27 and TRBJ2-2; perhaps TRBD2 as D (6 bases). V dropped 0 bases and J dropped 8 bases, with 16 bases sitting between them. The germline V gene has CDR1 MNHEY and CDR2 SMNVEV (reference sequence). The CDR3 runs 16 residues. The DNA of the CDR3 is TGTGCCAGCAGTTTATCGCCGGGAGCGAGGATGGGGGAGCTGTTTTTT. It encodes CASSLSPGARMGELFF.

V and J are TRBV28 and TRBJ1-1, with D possibly TRBD1 on 6 matching bases. Per germline, CDR1 MDHEN and CDR2 SYDVKM. The CDR3 contains 16 residues. Trimming removed 6 bases at V and 5 bases at J, with 22 bases between. This CDR3 is CASRSGGRRGQTEAFF. The CDR3 DNA reads as TGTGCCAGCAGGTCGGGGGGGCGCAGGGGACAAACTGAAGCTTTCTTT.

This rearrangement joins TRBV9 to TRBJ1-5; D is perhaps TRBD1 (5 bases). The germline gives CDR1 SGDLS, CDR2 YYNGEE. This CDR3 spans 12 amino acids. V was trimmed by 3 bases and J by 9 bases, leaving 10 bases between them. Here the CDR3 reads CASSATGGPQHF. DNA for the CDR3: TGTGCCAGCAGCGCTACGGGGGGGCCCCAGCATTTT.